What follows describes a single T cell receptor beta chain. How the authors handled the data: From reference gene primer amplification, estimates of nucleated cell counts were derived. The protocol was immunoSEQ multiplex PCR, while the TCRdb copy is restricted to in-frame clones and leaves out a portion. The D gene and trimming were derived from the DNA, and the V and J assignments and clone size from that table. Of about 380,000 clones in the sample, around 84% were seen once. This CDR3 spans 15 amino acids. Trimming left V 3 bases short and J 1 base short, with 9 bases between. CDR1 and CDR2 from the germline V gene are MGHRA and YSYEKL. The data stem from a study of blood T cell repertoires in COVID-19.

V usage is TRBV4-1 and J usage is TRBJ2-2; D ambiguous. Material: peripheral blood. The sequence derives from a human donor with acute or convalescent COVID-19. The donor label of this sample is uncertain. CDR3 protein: CASSQTSRNTGELFF. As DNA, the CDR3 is TGCGCCAGCAGCCAGACAAGTAGGAACACCGGGGAGCTGTTTTTT.